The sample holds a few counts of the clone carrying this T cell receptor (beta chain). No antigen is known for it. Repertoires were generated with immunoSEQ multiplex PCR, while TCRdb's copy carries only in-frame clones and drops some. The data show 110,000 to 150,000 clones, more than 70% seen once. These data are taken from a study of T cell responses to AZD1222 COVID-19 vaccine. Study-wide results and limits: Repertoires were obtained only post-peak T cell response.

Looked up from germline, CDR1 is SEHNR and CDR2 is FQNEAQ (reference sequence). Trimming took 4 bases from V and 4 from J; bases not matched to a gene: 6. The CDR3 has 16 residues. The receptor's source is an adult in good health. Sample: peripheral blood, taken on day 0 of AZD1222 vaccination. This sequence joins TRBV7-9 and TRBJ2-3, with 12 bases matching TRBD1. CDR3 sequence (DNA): TGTGCCAGCAGCTCGGGACAGGGGGCGATGGCAGATACGCAGTATTTT. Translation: CASSSGQGAMADTQYF.